One sample yielded the 25 T cell receptor beta chains listed below, sequenced in a study of prognosis after radiotherapy for stage I lung cancer. By two-round multiplex PCR, the TCR beta CDR3 was amplified from genomic DNA. Primers (each specific to one TRBV or TRBJ gene) were used in first-round PCR. MiXCR, applied by TCRdb to the multiplex PCR reads, yields one record per CDR3 protein. The sample carries fewer than 35,000 distinct CDR3 sequences, less than 40% recorded once. The sequencing used PBMCs, collected before or after stereotactic body radiation therapy (not recorded which). The receptors here all came from a donor aged 50 or older with non-small cell lung cancer.

This clonotype was seen ten or more times. An end of the junction does not agree with germline; a read error may underlie this. This chain connects TRBV11-2 to TRBJ1-6; tentatively, D is TRBD1 (5 bases). The CDR3 runs 16 residues. Germline CDR1 and CDR2: SGHAT and FQNNGV. The CDR3 spells CASTLIPGQVNSPLHF. CDR3 DNA sequence: TGTGCCAGCACCTTAATACCAGGGCAGGTTAATTCACCCCTCCACTTT.

This chain joins TRBV6-2 or TRBV6-3 and TRBJ1-5; TRBD1 aligns across 7 bases. CDR3 size: 14 residues. Germline V gives CDR1 MNHEY, CDR2 SVGEGT. The V gene end was trimmed by 5 bases and the J gene end by 6 bases; junction bases not matched to a gene: 7. CDR3 coding DNA: TGTGCCAGCAGTGGCTCCACAGGGGTTCAGCCCCAGCATTTT. Amino acids: CASSGSTGVQPQHF.

This clonotype was recorded many times. The chain has TRBV5-1 and TRBJ1-1; D gene unclear. V lost 0 bases and J 1 base, leaving 7 bases between the germline ends. The length of the CDR3 is 14 residues. Per the germline V gene, CDR1 is SGHRS and CDR2 is YFSETQ. CDR3 DNA: TGCGCCAGCAGCTTGGGCCAGAAGAACACTGAAGCTTTCTTT. This encodes CASSLGQKNTEAFF.

In its sample, this clonotype was seen many times. The V and J genes are TRBV5-1 and TRBJ2-2, with TRBD2 matching 8 bases. Looked up from germline, CDR1 is SGHRS and CDR2 is YFSETQ. This CDR3 region has 19 residues. The V and J ends lost 2 bases and 0 bases, in that order; junction bases with no gene match: 12. The CDR3 nucleotides read TGCGCCAGCAGCTTACGCGGGATTAGCGGGGATCCGAACACCGGGGAGCTGTTTTTT. It codes for CASSLRGISGDPNTGELFF.

Remarks on this clonotype: Given a far larger clone just one base away, this is likely a sequencing read error. This chain uses TRBV6-2 or TRBV6-3 with TRBJ1-4; TRBD1 might be the D (6 bases). The CDR3 covers 14 residues. Deletions cut 5 bases from V and 8 bases from J, with 15 bases between. The germline gives CDR1 MNHEY, CDR2 SVGEGT. The CDR3 DNA is TGTGCCAGCAGTGCTTACAGGGTCCGGGAAAAACTGTTTTTT. It yields the protein CASSAYRVREKLFF.

This clonotype was counted many times. This rearrangement joins TRBV4-2 to TRBJ2-1; TRBD2 aligns across 9 bases. This CDR3 contains 17 residues. Germline V gene sequence: CDR1 LGHNA, CDR2 YNFKEQ. J lost 6 bases, V lost 0 bases, and 9 bases had no gene match. The CDR3 region has the DNA TGTGCCAGCAGCCAAGATTTGGCGGGAGGGCCCTCCAATGAGCAGTTCTTC. Protein product: CASSQDLAGGPSNEQFF.

For this clonotype: A much larger clone differs from this one at a single base, so this may be a read error. J is TRBJ1-1 and V is TRBV5-4, with unresolved D. V was shortened by 4 bases and J by 1 base, with 5 bases between the two germline ends. The CDR3 consists of 12 residues. Germline V gives CDR1 SGHNT, CDR2 YYREEE (reference sequence). The CDR3 region is CASSPWNTEAFF. The CDR3 DNA follows: TGTGCCAGCAGCCCATGGAACACTGAAGCTTTCTTT.

This clonotype was seen repeatedly, ten times or more. V gene TRBV18 combines with J gene TRBJ2-7, with unresolved D. The V gene lost 3 bases and the J gene lost 5 bases, with 17 bases spanning the gap. CDR1 is KGHSH and CDR2 is LQKENI in the germline V gene. The CDR3 extends over 15 amino acids. The CDR3 sequence: CASSPSLPGAHEQYF. CDR3 DNA sequence: TGTGCCAGCTCACCGTCTCTACCGGGCGCCCACGAGCAGTACTTC.

The chain uses TRBV28 and TRBJ2-1; 14 bases are a match to TRBD2. There are 18 residues in the CDR3. CDR1 is MDHEN and CDR2 is SYDVKM in the germline V gene. V lost 2 bases, J lost 7 bases, and 10 bases stayed unmatched. The CDR3 coding sequence is TGTGCCAGCAGTTTAGGTAGTGTAGGACTAGCGGGAGGTAATGAGCAGTTCTTC. Translated: CASSLGSVGLAGGNEQFF.

This clonotype was observed at least ten times. The chain employs TRBV7-9 and TRBJ1-2, with D unclear. Germline lookup yields CDR1 SEHNR and CDR2 FQNEAQ (reference sequence). This CDR3 has 14 residues. Trimming took off 2 bases at V and 6 bases at J, with 13 bases between the two ends. CDR3 in DNA: TGTGCCAGCAGCTTAAACACTGACTACAATGGCTACACCTTC. This codes for CASSLNTDYNGYTF.

This clonotype was counted at least ten times. V is TRBV10-3 and J is TRBJ2-3; possibly TRBD2 for D (5 bases). The CDR3 has 12 amino acids. Germline V gene sequence: CDR1 ENHRY, CDR2 SYGVKD. The germline V and J ends were trimmed by 11 bases and 4 bases, with 13 bases remaining between them. The CDR3 sequence is CASRGGADTQYF. The CDR3, as DNA: TGTGCCTCACGGGGTGGTGCAGATACGCAGTATTTT.

This clonotype was counted ten times or more. The rearrangement links TRBV2 to TRBJ1-1; D gene ambiguous. The CDR3 runs 11 residues. In germline, CDR1 is SNHLY, CDR2 FYNNEI. Trimming pared 7 bases from V and 8 bases from J, leaving 11 bases between. This CDR3 reads CASKRPPEAFF. The CDR3 region has the DNA TGTGCCAGCAAGCGGCCGCCCGAAGCTTTCTTT.

This clonotype occurred many times. The chain carries TRBV10-3 and TRBJ2-5; TRBD2 is a possible D gene (5 bases). The ends were cut back, 7 bases at V and 5 bases at J, with 20 bases in the middle. Germline CDR1 reads ENHRY; CDR2 reads SYGVKD. This CDR3 comprises 15 residues. The CDR3 here is CAIKAHGETGETQYF. The CDR3 nucleotides are TGTGCCATCAAAGCTCATGGCGAAACGGGGGAGACCCAGTACTTC.

This clonotype appeared a single time. V and J are TRBV12-3 or TRBV12-4 and TRBJ2-7, with 7 nucleotides matching TRBD1. The CDR3 length is 15 residues. Trimming at V came to 5 bases and at J to 6 bases, leaving 13 bases not matched to a gene. CDR3 amino acids: CASSPTTGTGAEQYF. The CDR3 bases are TGTGCCAGCAGTCCCACTACCGGTACAGGGGCCGAGCAGTACTTC.

There are many counts of this clonotype. The chain is built from TRBV27 and TRBJ1-5, with D possibly being TRBD1 (5 bases). Germline V gene sequence: CDR1 MNHEY, CDR2 SMNVEV (reference sequence). CDR3 length equals 13 residues. V was clipped by 5 bases and J by 4 bases, with 9 bases between them. CDR3 residues: CASSPQGNQPQHF. The DNA for the CDR3 is TGTGCCAGCAGTCCTCAGGGTAATCAGCCCCAGCATTTT.

This clonotype was found many times. Here the CDR3 reads CASSLLDRGRGEKLFF. The CDR3 nucleotides read TGTGCCAGCAGTCTTCTGGACAGGGGAAGGGGTGAAAAACTGTTTTTT. This chain uses TRBV28 with TRBJ1-4; 9 bases fit TRBD1. Germline trimming cut 5 bases from V and 7 bases from J; bases unmatched to any gene: 11. Germline CDR1 MDHEN, CDR2 SYDVKM. The length of the CDR3 is 16 residues.

This clonotype was counted ten times or more. The genes are TRBV20-1 and TRBJ2-3; D not resolved. CDR3 length equals 12 residues. Germline assignment: CDR1 DFQATT and CDR2 SNEGSKA (reference sequence). V lost 1 base and J 6 bases, leaving 8 bases between the germline ends. CDR3 DNA sequence: TGCAGTGCTAGAGTATTCGACGATACGCAGTATTTT. Protein sequence: CSARVFDDTQYF.

This clonotype was observed at least ten times. This chain uses TRBV19 with TRBJ1-2; no firm D call. Germline assignment: CDR1 LNHDA and CDR2 SQIVND (reference sequence). CDR3 size: 13 residues. Trimming removed 5 bases at V and 7 bases at J, with 14 bases between. The CDR3: CASSVQRTGGYTF. The DNA for the CDR3 is TGTGCCAGTAGTGTCCAGAGAACGGGTGGCTACACCTTC.

The table lists this clonotype with many counts. The V call is TRBV6-2 or TRBV6-3, the J call TRBJ1-5; perhaps TRBD1 as D (6 bases). Germline V gene lookup returns CDR1 MNHEY and CDR2 SVGEGT. V was trimmed by 5 bases and J by 2 bases, leaving 28 bases between them. This CDR3 has 20 amino acids. As DNA, the CDR3 is TGTGCCAGCAGTGAAAGGATGGACAGTAGATTGCCGTATCGCAATCAGCCCCAGCATTTT. This codes for CASSERMDSRLPYRNQPQHF.

This clonotype was recorded at least ten times. This rearrangement joins TRBV5-1 to TRBJ2-2, with 12 bases fitting TRBD2. Per germline, CDR1 SGHRS and CDR2 YFSETQ. V was pared by 6 bases and J by 1 base, with 7 bases of the junction left unmatched. CDR3 size: 17 residues. The CDR3 nucleotides are TGCGCCAGCATCGAGACTAGCGGGGGCCTGAACACCGGGGAGCTGTTTTTT. Translated: CASIETSGGLNTGELFF.

This clonotype is deemed medium-sized (0.01 to 0.1%). The V and J genes are TRBV12-3 or TRBV12-4 and TRBJ1-2; D remains unclear. Trimming pared 1 base from V and 8 bases from J, leaving 8 bases between. The length of the CDR3 is 12 residues. The CDR3 protein is CASSLGELGYTF. The CDR3 nucleotides read TGTGCCAGCAGTTTAGGGGAGCTCGGCTACACCTTC.

This clonotype is medium-sized in the sample. The V call is TRBV20-1, the J call TRBJ2-1, with 10 bases identical to TRBD2. J gave up 2 bases and V 5 bases, and 3 bases lay outside the gene matches. CDR1 is DFQATT, CDR2 SNEGSKA, per germline (reference sequence). The CDR3 has 14 amino acids. The CDR3 reads CSAHSGRPYNEQFF. The CDR3 DNA sequence: TGCAGTGCTCATAGCGGGAGGCCCTACAATGAGCAGTTCTTC.

This clonotype has ten or more counts. The chain's CDR3 is CASSLESGSYNEQFF. The CDR3 nucleotides are TGTGCCAGCAGCTTAGAGTCGGGTTCCTACAATGAGCAGTTCTTC. The chain is built from TRBV7-2 and TRBJ2-1, with D unclear. Trimming cost V 1 base and J 1 base, with 8 bases left between them. Germline-derived CDR1 and CDR2 are SGHTA and FQGNSA. The CDR3 loop spans 15 amino acids.

There are many counts of this clonotype. V usage is TRBV20-1 and J usage is TRBJ1-5, with a tentative D call TRBD1 (5 bases). Deletions cut 5 bases from V and 5 bases from J, with 10 bases between. There are 12 residues in the CDR3. Per germline, CDR1 DFQATT and CDR2 SNEGSKA (reference sequence). CDR3 loop: CSAGDGDQPQHF. The CDR3 nucleotides are TGCAGTGCTGGGGACGGGGATCAGCCCCAGCATTTT.

This clonotype was observed at least ten times. This chain connects TRBV20-1 to TRBJ2-1, with a possible D match to TRBD2 (6 bases). The germline V gene encodes CDR1 DFQATT and CDR2 SNEGSKA (reference sequence). The CDR3 is made up of 21 amino acids. The ends were cut back, 1 base at V and 0 bases at J, with 28 bases in the middle. In DNA form, the CDR3 reads TGCAGTGCTAGAGCAGAAAACAGAACCTTTCGACTAGTCCTCTCCTACAATGAGCAGTTCTTC. It codes for CSARAENRTFRLVLSYNEQFF.